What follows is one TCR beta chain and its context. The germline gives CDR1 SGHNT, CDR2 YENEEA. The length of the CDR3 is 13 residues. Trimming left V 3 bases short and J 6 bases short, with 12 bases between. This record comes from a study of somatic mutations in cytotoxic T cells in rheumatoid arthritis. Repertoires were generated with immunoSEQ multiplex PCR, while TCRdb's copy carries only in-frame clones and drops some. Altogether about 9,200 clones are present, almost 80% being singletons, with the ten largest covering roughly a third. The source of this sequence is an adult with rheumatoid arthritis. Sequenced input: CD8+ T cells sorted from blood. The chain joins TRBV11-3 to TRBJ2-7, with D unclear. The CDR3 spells CASSFRHPGEQYF. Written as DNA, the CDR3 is TGTGCCAGCAGCTTCAGACATCCGGGCGAGCAGTACTTC.